The 2 T cell receptor beta chains below all came from one sample that was sequenced in a study of T-cell memory formation after mild COVID-19. In TCRdb, the 5' RACE reads were re-called with MiXCR into one record per CDR3 protein. The table records fewer than 650,000 distinct CDR3 sequences, about 20% of them present only once. The sequenced material came from PBMCs or a T cell subset sorted from them (not recorded which). The source of these receptors is an adult woman who had mild COVID-19 (a few samples of this study predate the infection). Cell type and time point are not known.

The sample holds a few counts of this clonotype. The V and J genes are TRBV27 and TRBJ1-1; 7 bases are shared with TRBD1. V was pared by 5 bases and J by 1 base, with 13 bases of the junction left unmatched. Looked up from germline, CDR1 is MNHEY and CDR2 is SMNVEV (reference sequence). CDR3 length: 17 amino acids. The CDR3 region is CASSTNTDRVGNTEAFF. CDR3 coding DNA: TGTGCCAGCAGTACTAACACCGACAGGGTTGGGAACACTGAAGCTTTCTTT.

The CDR3: CSVEGGTGRDRSTDTQYF. CDR3 DNA sequence: TGCAGCGTTGAAGGGGGGACAGGGAGAGACCGGAGCACAGATACGCAGTATTTT. The rearrangement links TRBV29-1 to TRBJ2-3; 9 bases are shared with TRBD1. The junction had 11 bases not matched to a gene; V was cut back by 1 base and J by 0 bases. Germline V lookup: CDR1 SQVTM, CDR2 ANQGSEA. The CDR3 runs to 18 residues.